Listed here are 25 T cell receptor beta chains from one sample, sequenced in a study of T cells in women clearing cervical HPV infection. Here immunoSEQ multiplex PCR was the method, and the copy in TCRdb shows in-frame clones only, minus some. The sample includes approximately 22,000 clones. Sequenced material: blood buffy coat. These receptor sequences come from a woman between 18 and 70 years old with a cervical HPV16 infection that either progressed to CIN3+ or cleared (not recorded which).

Worth noting for this clone: Read coverage stops 3 residues before the CDR3 terminus; the germline J gene supplies the remainder. The J gene is TRBJ1-2, the V gene TRBV7-2; D is unresolved. The CDR3 runs 15 residues. The germline CDR1 and CDR2 sequences are SGHTA and FQGNSA. The CDR3 bases that were read are TGTGCCAGCAGTCTAACTAGCGGACGGAGAAATGAC. This translates into CASSLTSGRRND. In full, the CDR3 is CASSLTSGRRNDYTF.

Details on this clone: From the germline J gene comes the end of the CDR3, since the read stops 3 residues before it. V usage is TRBV29-1 and J usage is TRBJ1-1; maybe TRBD1 (5 bases). CDR1 and CDR2 from the germline V gene are SQVTM and ANQGSEA. This CDR3 is built from 11 residues. The CDR3 loop is CSGGRGEEAFF. The DNA read from the CDR3 is TGCAGCGGGGGACGGGGGGAGGAA.

Regarding this clone: From the germline J gene comes the end of the CDR3, since the read stops 3 residues before it. The chain joins TRBV10-3 to TRBJ1-2, with a tentative D call TRBD1 (5 bases). There are 13 residues in the CDR3. Trimming cost V 6 bases and J 3 bases, with 11 bases left between them. Germline CDR1 ENHRY, CDR2 SYGVKD. CDR3 DNA, as far as it was read: TGTGCCATCAGGCAGGGATTTGACTATGGC. This sequence encodes CAIRQGFDYG. The entire CDR3 protein reads CAIRQGFDYGYTF.

The CDR3 reads CASSLDGQASYEQYF. CDR3 bases read: TGCGCCAGCAGCCTAGACGGACAAGCATCCTACGAG. The chain has TRBV5-1 and TRBJ2-7; D may be TRBD1 (5 bases). The sequenced fragment ends 3 residues before the CDR3 boundary, so the rest is inferred from the germline J gene. V lost 4 bases and J 1 base, leaving 15 bases between the germline ends. Germline V lookup: CDR1 SGHRS, CDR2 YFSETQ. The CDR3 covers 15 residues.

A word on this clone: The read ends 3 residues shy of where the CDR3 ends; the end is completed using the germline J gene. This chain links TRBV2 with TRBJ1-2, with 7 bases matching TRBD1. The trim removed 3 bases at V and 3 bases at J, leaving 7 bases unmatched. This CDR3 has 15 amino acids. The germline CDR1 and CDR2 sequences are SNHLY and FYNNEI. The CDR3 protein is CASSEAQGTHYGYTF. Incomplete CDR3 DNA: TGTGCCAGCAGTGAGGCACAGGGGACACACTATGGC.

As regards this clone: The sequence runs out 3 residues before the end of the CDR3; the remainder is reconstructed from the germline J gene. V gene TRBV4-1 combines with J gene TRBJ2-5; TRBD1 agrees at 7 bases. J was trimmed by 1 base and V by 4 bases; bases with no gene match: 3. Germline V gene data show CDR1 as MGHRA and CDR2 as YSYEKL. CDR3 length: 14 residues. The covered CDR3 bases are TGCGCCAGCAGCCCCGACAGGGTCCAAGAGACC. It translates to CASSPDRVQET. The complete CDR3 reads CASSPDRVQETQYF.

This CDR3 is CASSRTEDTQYF. CDR3 DNA, as far as it was read: TGTGCCAGCAGCCGGACAGAAGATACG. The V gene is TRBV11-3, the J gene TRBJ2-3; a possible D gene is TRBD1 (6 bases). The read terminates 3 residues ahead of where the CDR3 ends, so the germline J gene completes it. The germline V and J ends were trimmed by 5 bases and 5 bases, with 8 bases remaining between them. This CDR3 comprises 12 residues. The V gene's germline CDR1 is SGHNT and CDR2 YENEEA. The full variable domain, rest sourced from reference TRBV11-3 and TRBJ2-3, is EAGVVQSPRYKIIEKKQPVAFWCNPISGHNTLYWYLQNLGQGPELLIRYENEEAVDDSQLPKDRFSAERLKGVDSTLKIQPAELGDSAVYLCASSRTEDTQYFGPGTRLTVL.

A remark on this clone: The DNA ends 3 residues before the CDR3 does, and the rest of the CDR3 is filled in from the germline J gene. The V and J genes are TRBV20-1 and TRBJ2-5, with TRBD1 matching over 8 bases. Germline V gene data show CDR1 as DFQATT and CDR2 as SNEGSKA (reference sequence). The V gene end was trimmed by 5 bases and the J gene end by 5 bases; junction bases not matched to a gene: 7. CDR3 size: 13 residues. CDR3 bases read: TGCAGTGCTTTACAGGGGGGTAGGGAGACC. This sequence encodes CSALQGGRET. In full, the CDR3 reads CSALQGGRETQYF.

For this clone: Read coverage stops 3 residues before the CDR3 terminus; the germline J gene supplies the remainder. The rearrangement joins TRBV12-3 or TRBV12-4 to TRBJ2-5; D uncertain. The V end was cut by 6 bases, the J end by 7 bases, with 15 bases between. This CDR3 is 13 amino acids long. The CDR3 sequence: CASSRDTGMTQYF. The sequenced CDR3 bases are TGTGCCAGCAGCCGTGACACCGGTATGACC.

As regards this clone: The read ends 3 residues before the CDR3 terminus; that terminus is restored from the germline J gene. V is TRBV5-4 and J is TRBJ2-3, with 11 bases identical to TRBD2. V was pared by 4 bases and J by 3 bases, with 7 bases of the junction left unmatched. The CDR3 runs to 16 residues. CDR1 is SGHNT and CDR2 is YYREEE in the germline V gene (reference sequence). This CDR3 is CASSRIAGGPTDTQYF. The sequenced CDR3 bases are TGTGCCAGCAGCAGAATAGCGGGGGGGCCGACAGATACG.

As for this clone: The read comes to an end 3 residues before the CDR3 does, leaving the germline J gene to fill in the end. This chain connects TRBV19 to TRBJ2-7, with D hard to call. Germline CDR1 reads LNHDA; CDR2 reads SQIVND (reference sequence). V dropped 3 bases and J dropped 2 bases, with 14 bases sitting between them. CDR3 length: 15 amino acids. The DNA read from the CDR3 is TGTGCCAGTAGTATTGAATTGCGGAGTCCCTACGAG. This gives the protein CASSIELRSPYE. From start to end, the CDR3 is CASSIELRSPYEQYF.

In the case of this clone: The read ends 3 residues shy of where the CDR3 ends; the end is completed using the germline J gene. This chain connects TRBV7-2 to TRBJ2-3; 7 nucleotides match TRBD1. The CDR3 totals 14 residues. The V and J ends lost 4 bases and 4 bases, in that order; junction bases with no gene match: 5. Germline V lookup: CDR1 SGHTA, CDR2 FQGNSA. The sequenced CDR3 bases are TGTGCCAGCAGCTCGACAGGGATCGCAGATACG. This gives the protein CASSSTGIADT. The entire CDR3 sequence reads CASSSTGIADTQYF.

Comments on this clone: The read stops 3 residues short of the end of the CDR3; the missing end is completed from the germline J gene. The V call is TRBV2, the J call TRBJ2-1; 8 nucleotides match TRBD2. The CDR3 runs to 15 residues. Germline loops: CDR1 SNHLY, CDR2 FYNNEI. The junction had 10 bases not matched to a gene; V was cut back by 5 bases and J by 7 bases. The sequenced part of the CDR3 DNA is TGTGCCAGCAGTATTCGGGGGGGCGGGTATAATGAG. Translation gives CASSIRGGGYNE. The entire CDR3 sequence reads CASSIRGGGYNEQFF.

In the case of this clone: The read ends 3 residues before the CDR3 terminus; that terminus is restored from the germline J gene. This chain uses TRBV24-1 with TRBJ2-5, with 11 bases identical to TRBD1. Germline values: CDR1 KGHDR, CDR2 SFDVKD. The V gene end was trimmed by 9 bases and the J gene end by 4 bases; junction bases not matched to a gene: 3. The CDR3 has 13 residues. The CDR3 protein is CATGTGGGETQYF. The part of the CDR3 DNA that was read is TGTGCCACCGGGACAGGGGGGGGAGAGACC.

Turning to this clone: Read sequence stops 3 residues before the CDR3 end, and the germline J gene provides the missing end. The gene calls are TRBV5-1 and TRBJ2-7; no clear D. Looked up from germline, CDR1 is SGHRS and CDR2 is YFSETQ. The CDR3 has 13 residues. V was trimmed by 4 bases and J by 3 bases, leaving 11 bases between them. CDR3 region: CASSPYSYYEQYF. Partial CDR3 DNA: TGCGCCAGCAGCCCCTACAGCTACTACGAG.

About this clone: The sequenced fragment ends 3 residues before the CDR3 boundary, so the rest is inferred from the germline J gene. V is TRBV6-1 and J is TRBJ2-7, with D possibly being TRBD2 (5 bases). Trimming took off 2 bases at V and 2 bases at J, with 16 bases between the two ends. Germline assignment: CDR1 MNHNS and CDR2 SASEGT. CDR3 length: 16 residues. Here the CDR3 reads CASSERSFGVTYEQYF. CDR3 DNA, as far as it was read: TGTGCCAGCAGTGAACGTAGCTTCGGGGTCACCTACGAG.

The CDR3 loop is CACPLAGLRKLFF. CDR3 bases read: TGTGCCTGTCCTCTCGCGGGTTTGCGAAAA. The chain couples TRBV30 to TRBJ1-4; D remains ambiguous. The CDR3 end is not reached by the read, which stops 3 residues before it; the germline J gene fills it in. Germline V gene sequence: CDR1 GTSNPN, CDR2 SVGIG (reference sequence). The CDR3 consists of 13 residues. The germline V and J ends were trimmed by 6 bases and 10 bases, with 18 bases remaining between them.

In the case of this clone: The read ends 3 residues before the CDR3 terminus; that terminus is restored from the germline J gene. J is TRBJ2-7 and V is TRBV11-2, with 10 bases aligning to TRBD1. The CDR3 loop spans 13 amino acids. CDR1 is SGHAT, CDR2 FQNNGV, per germline. Unmatched junction bases numbered 7, after V lost 9 bases and J lost 5 bases. CDR3 sequence reads: CASTGTGVHEQYF. Incomplete CDR3 DNA: TGTGCCAGTACCGGGACAGGGGTCCACGAG.

A word on this clone: The CDR3 is cut off 3 residues early in the read; its end comes from the germline J gene. The chain couples TRBV19 to TRBJ2-3, with 10 nucleotides matching TRBD1. CDR1 and CDR2 (germline): LNHDA, SQIVND (reference sequence). CDR3 size: 17 residues. The V and J ends lost 9 bases and 1 base, in that order; junction bases with no gene match: 13. CDR3: CASTRDRGLFGTDTQYF. The CDR3 DNA, read in part, is TGTGCCAGCACCCGGGACAGGGGATTATTCGGCACAGATACG.

Notes on this clone: The CDR3 extends 3 residues past the end of the read, so its final part is completed from the germline J gene. The rearrangement uses TRBV20-1 and TRBJ2-7; D is possibly TRBD2 (5 bases). V was shortened by 1 base and J by 5 bases, with 12 bases between the two germline ends. This CDR3 has 13 amino acids. The V gene's germline CDR1 is DFQATT and CDR2 SNEGSKA (reference sequence). The CDR3: CSARGASMHEQYF. The sequenced part of the CDR3 DNA is TGCAGTGCTAGAGGGGCTAGCATGCACGAG.

To note about this clone: Read data end 3 residues before the CDR3 end; the end is taken from the germline J gene. V usage is TRBV2 and J usage is TRBJ2-1; the D is unclear. This CDR3 spans 13 amino acids. V was cut by 4 bases and J by 6 bases, with 10 bases left in between. The germline CDR1 and CDR2 sequences are SNHLY and FYNNEI. CDR3: CASSGYLANEQFF. The covered CDR3 bases are TGTGCCAGCAGTGGCTACCTCGCCAATGAG.

Concerning this clone: The read ends 3 residues before the CDR3 terminus; that terminus is restored from the germline J gene. V usage is TRBV20-1 and J usage is TRBJ1-2, with D maybe TRBD1 (5 bases). Germline V lookup: CDR1 DFQATT, CDR2 SNEGSKA (reference sequence). This CDR3 contains 13 residues. V shed 3 bases and J shed 2 bases, with 10 bases lying between them. CDR3 DNA, as far as it was read: TGCAGTGCTAGCACGGGGGTGAACTATGGC. Translation: CSASTGVNYG. The whole CDR3 sequence reads CSASTGVNYGYTF.

Worth noting for this clone: The DNA ends 3 residues before the CDR3 does, and the rest of the CDR3 is filled in from the germline J gene. This sequence joins TRBV7-2 and TRBJ2-4; D ambiguous. CDR1 SGHTA and CDR2 FQGNSA come from the germline V gene. The CDR3 is made up of 15 amino acids. Trimming stripped 2 bases from V and 0 bases from J, with 8 bases between. The CDR3 protein is CASSLNSIAKNIQYF. CDR3 bases read: TGTGCCAGCAGCTTAAACAGCATAGCCAAAAACATT.

CDR3 DNA, as far as it was read: TGCGCCAGCAGCTTGTGGCAGGGGGAGGGCGAG. This sequence encodes CASSLWQGEGE. The entire CDR3 protein is CASSLWQGEGEQYF. The rearrangement uses TRBV5-1 and TRBJ2-7; D possibly matches TRBD1 or TRBD2 (7 bases each). The read ends 3 residues before the CDR3 terminus; that terminus is restored from the germline J gene. Germline V gene sequence: CDR1 SGHRS, CDR2 YFSETQ. Trimming removed 1 base from V and 6 bases from J, with 14 bases in between. The length of the CDR3 is 14 residues.

Points on this clone: The read falls 3 residues short of the CDR3 end, and the missing part is taken from the germline J gene. The rearrangement uses TRBV5-1 and TRBJ1-2; D not certain. Trimming left V 0 bases short and J 3 bases short, with 12 bases between. The germline V gene encodes CDR1 SGHRS and CDR2 YFSETQ. This CDR3 comprises 15 residues. This chain's CDR3 is CASSLAGAEHYGYTF. The part of the CDR3 DNA that was read is TGCGCCAGCAGCTTGGCCGGAGCGGAGCACTATGGC.